This TCR beta chain was profiled in a study of T-cell reconstitution after alpha-beta-depleted transplantation in children. Study findings and constraints: T-cell numbers and diversity, one year after transplant, stemmed largely from T cells that were newly produced.

This CDR3 has 19 residues. The germline CDR1 and CDR2 sequences are LGHNA and YNFKEQ. Trimming took 1 base from V and 0 from J; bases not matched to a gene: 10. It was with unique molecular identifiers that the TCRbeta library was prepared. Each CDR3 protein is one row after TCRdb ran MiXCR on the PCR reads. The data show about 830,000 distinct CDR3 sequences, around 17% seen once. This clonotype was seen a handful of times. Its antigen is unidentified. Sequences were derived from PBMCs, mostly from graft donor cells, sampled 360 days after TCRalphabeta/CD19-depleted stem cell transplant. The chain has TRBV4-2 and TRBJ2-1, with 9 bases lining up with TRBD2. This TCR came from a male patient aged 10 to 17 who had a stem cell transplant for acute lymphoblastic leukemia, so the T cells may come from the graft donor. The CDR3 loop is CASSQGVTSGPSSYNEQFF. CDR3 sequence (DNA): TGTGCCAGCAGCCAAGGTGTGACTAGCGGTCCGAGCTCCTACAATGAGCAGTTCTTC.